This TCR beta chain derives from a study of neurological immune-mediated disorders. The cDNA was generated through 5'RACE incorporating 10-nucleotide random UMIs. A single record per CDR3 protein comes from TCRdb applying MiXCR to the 5' RACE reads. The table includes about 70,000 distinct CDR3 sequences, 2.5% to 4% detected once. Study-level findings and limits: Private repertoires in all groups were suggested, as expanded clones shared no CDR3 amino acid sequences across subjects. No clinical or MRI feature was associated with the multiple sclerosis repertoire cluster. Phylogenetic grouping assigned the repertoires of 18 of 34 multiple sclerosis patients to one related-CDR3 cluster, which constitutes a possible signature.

CDR3 length: 15 amino acids. Trimming took 1 base from V and 7 from J, leaving 18 bases between them. CDR1 and CDR2 from the germline V gene are DFQATT and SNEGSKA (reference sequence). The table lists this clonotype with many counts. Antigen: not known. This TCR was recovered from a woman aged 50 to 65 with multiple sclerosis. Sequenced sample: PBMCs. The V gene is TRBV20-1, the J gene TRBJ2-3; D unclear. CDR3 in DNA: TGCAGTGCTAGAGGACTCCCCCTTTGGGCGAATACGCAGTATTTT. Translation: CSARGLPLWANTQYF.